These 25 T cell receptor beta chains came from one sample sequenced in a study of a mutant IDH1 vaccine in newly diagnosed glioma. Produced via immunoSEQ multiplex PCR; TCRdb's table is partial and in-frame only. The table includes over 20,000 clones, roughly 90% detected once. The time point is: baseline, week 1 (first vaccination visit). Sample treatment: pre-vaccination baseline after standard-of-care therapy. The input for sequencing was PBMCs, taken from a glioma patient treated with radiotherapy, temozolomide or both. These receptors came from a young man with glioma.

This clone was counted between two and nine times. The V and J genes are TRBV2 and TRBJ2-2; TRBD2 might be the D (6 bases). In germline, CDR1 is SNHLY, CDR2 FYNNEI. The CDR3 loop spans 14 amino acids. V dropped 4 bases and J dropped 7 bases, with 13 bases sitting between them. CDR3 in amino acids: CASSVRLEGGELFF. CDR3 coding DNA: TGTGCCAGCAGTGTTAGACTAGAGGGCGGGGAGCTGTTTTTT. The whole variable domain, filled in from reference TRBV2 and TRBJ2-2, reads EPEVTQTPSHQVTQMGQEVILRCVPISNHLYFYWYRQILGQKVEFLVSFYNNEISEKSEIFDDQFSVERPDGSNFTLKIRSTKLEDSAMYFCASSVRLEGGELFFGEGSRLTVL.

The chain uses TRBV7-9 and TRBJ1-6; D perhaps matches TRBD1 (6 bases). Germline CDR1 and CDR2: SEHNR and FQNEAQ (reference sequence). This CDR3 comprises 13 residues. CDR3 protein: CACPGGPNSPLHF. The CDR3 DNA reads TGTGCTTGCCCCGGGGGCCCCAATTCACCCCTCCACTTT.

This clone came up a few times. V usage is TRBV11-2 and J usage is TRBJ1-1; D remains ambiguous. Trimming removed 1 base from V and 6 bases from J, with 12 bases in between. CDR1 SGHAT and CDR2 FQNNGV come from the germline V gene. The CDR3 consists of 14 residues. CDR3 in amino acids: CASSLGPGGPEAFF. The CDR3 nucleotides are TGTGCCAGCAGCTTAGGGCCGGGCGGGCCTGAAGCTTTCTTT.

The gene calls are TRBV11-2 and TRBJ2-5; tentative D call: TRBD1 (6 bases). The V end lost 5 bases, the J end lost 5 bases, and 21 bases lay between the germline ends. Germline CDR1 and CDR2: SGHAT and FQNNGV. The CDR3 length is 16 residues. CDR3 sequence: CASSPNPDSEEETQYF. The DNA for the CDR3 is TGTGCCAGCAGCCCTAACCCGGACAGTGAAGAGGAGACCCAGTACTTC.

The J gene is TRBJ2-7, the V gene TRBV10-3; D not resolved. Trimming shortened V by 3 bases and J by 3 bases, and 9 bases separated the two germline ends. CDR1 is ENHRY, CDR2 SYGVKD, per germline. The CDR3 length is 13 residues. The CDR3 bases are TGTGCCATCAGTGACGCCAGAAGCTACGAGCAGTACTTC. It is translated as CAISDARSYEQYF.

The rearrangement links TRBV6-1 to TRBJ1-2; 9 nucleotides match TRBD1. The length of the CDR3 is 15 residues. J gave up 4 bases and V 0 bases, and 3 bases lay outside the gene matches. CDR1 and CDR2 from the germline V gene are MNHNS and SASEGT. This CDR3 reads CASSEAGQGFYGYTF. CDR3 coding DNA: TGTGCCAGCAGTGAAGCGGGACAGGGCTTCTATGGCTACACCTTC.

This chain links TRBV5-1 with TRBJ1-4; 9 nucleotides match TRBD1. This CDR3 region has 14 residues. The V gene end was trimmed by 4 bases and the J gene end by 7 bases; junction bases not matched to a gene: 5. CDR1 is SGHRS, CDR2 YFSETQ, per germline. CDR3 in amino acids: CASSRGTGIEKLFF. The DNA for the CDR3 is TGCGCCAGCAGCCGGGGGACAGGGATTGAAAAACTGTTTTTT.

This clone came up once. The DNA for the CDR3 is TGCGCCAGCAGCCAAGAAACGGGCCGCGGGAGGCAAAACAATGAGCAGTTCTTC. Amino acid sequence: CASSQETGRGRQNNEQFF. The chain joins TRBV4-1 to TRBJ2-1, with TRBD2 matching 8 bases. CDR3 size: 18 residues. The junction had 12 bases not matched to a gene; V was cut back by 0 bases and J by 5 bases. CDR1 is MGHRA, CDR2 YSYEKL, per germline.

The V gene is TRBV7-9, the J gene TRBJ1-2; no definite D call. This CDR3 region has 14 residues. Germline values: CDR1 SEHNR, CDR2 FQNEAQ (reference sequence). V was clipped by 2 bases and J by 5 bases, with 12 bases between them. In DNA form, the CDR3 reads TGTGCCAGCAGCTTATCAGAGGGATTTTATGGCTACACCTTC. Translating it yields CASSLSEGFYGYTF.

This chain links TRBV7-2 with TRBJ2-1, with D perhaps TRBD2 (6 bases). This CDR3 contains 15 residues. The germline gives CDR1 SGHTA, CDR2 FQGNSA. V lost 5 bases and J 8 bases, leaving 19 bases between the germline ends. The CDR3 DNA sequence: TGTGCCAGCAGCCCCCAGGGACTCCAGGCGGATGAGCAGTTCTTC. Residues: CASSPQGLQADEQFF.

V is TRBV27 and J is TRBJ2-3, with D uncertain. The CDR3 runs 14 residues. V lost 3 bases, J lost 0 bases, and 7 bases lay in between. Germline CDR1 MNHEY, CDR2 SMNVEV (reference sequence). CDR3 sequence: CASSFSDSTDTQYF. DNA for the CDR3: TGTGCCAGCAGTTTCAGCGATAGCACAGATACGCAGTATTTT.

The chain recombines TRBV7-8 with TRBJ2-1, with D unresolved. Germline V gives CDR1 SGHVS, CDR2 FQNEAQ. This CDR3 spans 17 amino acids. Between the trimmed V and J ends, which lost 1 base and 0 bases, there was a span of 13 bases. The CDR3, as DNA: TGTGCCAGCAGCTTAGGAGATGGGCCGCCCTCCTACAATGAGCAGTTCTTC. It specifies CASSLGDGPPSYNEQFF.

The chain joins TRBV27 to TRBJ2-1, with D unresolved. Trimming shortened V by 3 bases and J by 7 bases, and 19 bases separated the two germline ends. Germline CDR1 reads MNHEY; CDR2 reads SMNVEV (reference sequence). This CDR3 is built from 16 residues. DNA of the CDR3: TGTGCCAGCAGTTTTTACGCGGCCCTATTGGGGAATGAGCAGTTCTTC. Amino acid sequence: CASSFYAALLGNEQFF.

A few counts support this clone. The CDR3: CASSPLREGGYTF. DNA for the CDR3: TGTGCCAGCAGCCCTCTAAGGGAGGGTGGCTACACCTTC. V and J are TRBV7-2 and TRBJ1-2, with D unresolved. Germline V gene sequence: CDR1 SGHTA, CDR2 FQGNSA. This CDR3 spans 13 amino acids. V dropped 5 bases and J dropped 7 bases, with 14 bases sitting between them.

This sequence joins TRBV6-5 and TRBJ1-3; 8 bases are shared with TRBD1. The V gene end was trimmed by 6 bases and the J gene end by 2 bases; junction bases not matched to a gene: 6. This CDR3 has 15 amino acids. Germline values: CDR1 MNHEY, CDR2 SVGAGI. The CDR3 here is CASSRQGPPGNTIYF. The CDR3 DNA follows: TGTGCCAGCAGCAGACAGGGGCCCCCTGGAAACACCATATATTTT.

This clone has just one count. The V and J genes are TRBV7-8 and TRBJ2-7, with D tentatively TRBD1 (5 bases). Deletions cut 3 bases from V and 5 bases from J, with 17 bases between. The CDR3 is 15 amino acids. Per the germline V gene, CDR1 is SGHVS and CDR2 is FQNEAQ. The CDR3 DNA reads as TGTGCCAGCAGCTTCGCCCCGACAGCTCTGGACGAGCAGTACTTC. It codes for CASSFAPTALDEQYF.

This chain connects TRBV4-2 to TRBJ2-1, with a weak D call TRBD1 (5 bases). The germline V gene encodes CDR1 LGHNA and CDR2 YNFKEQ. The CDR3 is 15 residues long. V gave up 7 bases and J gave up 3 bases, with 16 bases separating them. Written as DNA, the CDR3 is TGTGCCAGCAAGAGGACATGGCACGACTACAATGAGCAGTTCTTC. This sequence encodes CASKRTWHDYNEQFF.

The CDR3 DNA sequence: TGTGCCAGCAGTGAGGTTCTCTACAGCTCCTACGAGCAGTACTTC. It encodes CASSEVLYSSYEQYF. This chain joins TRBV2 and TRBJ2-7; D call uncertain. Trimming removed 3 bases at V and 0 bases at J, with 12 bases between. The CDR3 has 15 amino acids. Germline V gene lookup returns CDR1 SNHLY and CDR2 FYNNEI.

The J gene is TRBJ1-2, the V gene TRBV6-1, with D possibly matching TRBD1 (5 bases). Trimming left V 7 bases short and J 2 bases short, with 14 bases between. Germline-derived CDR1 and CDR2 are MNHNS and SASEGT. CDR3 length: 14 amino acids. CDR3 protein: CASMVSAGNYGYTF. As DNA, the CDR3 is TGTGCCAGCATGGTTTCTGCAGGGAACTATGGCTACACCTTC.

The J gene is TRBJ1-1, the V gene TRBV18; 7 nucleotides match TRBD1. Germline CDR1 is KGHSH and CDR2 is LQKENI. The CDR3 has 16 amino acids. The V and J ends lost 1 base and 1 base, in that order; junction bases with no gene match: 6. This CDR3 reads CASSPQGASTNTEAFF. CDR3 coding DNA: TGTGCCAGCTCACCACAGGGGGCAAGTACGAACACTGAAGCTTTCTTT.

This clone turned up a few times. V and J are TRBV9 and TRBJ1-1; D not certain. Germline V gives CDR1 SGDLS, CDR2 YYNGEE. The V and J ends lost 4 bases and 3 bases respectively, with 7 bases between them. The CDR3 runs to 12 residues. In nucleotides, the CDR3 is TGTGCCAGCAGCCCGGAGGACACTGAAGCTTTCTTT. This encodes CASSPEDTEAFF.

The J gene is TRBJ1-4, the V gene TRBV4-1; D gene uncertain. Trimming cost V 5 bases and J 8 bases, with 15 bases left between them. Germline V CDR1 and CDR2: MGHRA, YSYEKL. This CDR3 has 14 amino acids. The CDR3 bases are TGCGCCAGCAGCTCAAGTGGACTTGGCGAAAAACTGTTTTTT. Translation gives CASSSSGLGEKLFF.

The CDR3 bases are TGTGCCAGCAGGGCCAGGGGGACGTTAAAAAATAGCAAAAACATTCAGTACTTC. Translating it yields CASRARGTLKNSKNIQYF. This chain uses TRBV25-1 with TRBJ2-4; 7 nucleotides agree with TRBD1. Germline CDR1 MGHDK, CDR2 SYGVNS. This CDR3 region has 18 residues. The V gene end was trimmed by 6 bases and the J gene end by 3 bases; junction bases not matched to a gene: 17.

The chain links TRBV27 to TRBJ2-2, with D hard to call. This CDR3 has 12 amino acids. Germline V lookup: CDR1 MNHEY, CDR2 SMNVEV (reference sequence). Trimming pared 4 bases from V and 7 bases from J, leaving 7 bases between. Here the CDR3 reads CASSWEGGELFF. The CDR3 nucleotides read TGTGCCAGCAGTTGGGAAGGCGGGGAGCTGTTTTTT.

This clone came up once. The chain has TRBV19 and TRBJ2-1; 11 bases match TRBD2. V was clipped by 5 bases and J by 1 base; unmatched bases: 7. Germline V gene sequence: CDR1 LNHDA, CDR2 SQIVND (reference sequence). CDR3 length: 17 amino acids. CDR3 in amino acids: CASSWGSGRVSYNEQFF. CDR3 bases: TGTGCCAGTAGTTGGGGTAGCGGGAGGGTTTCCTACAATGAGCAGTTCTTC.